Following are 10 T cell receptor beta chains from one sample sequenced in a study of T cell repertoires in MIS-A myocarditis. Clones were sequenced by immunoSEQ multiplex PCR, and TCRdb holds only the in-frame ones, with some missing. The data show about 6,600 clones, with 78% seen just once and 15% to 20% held by the top ten. Sequencing used right inferior lung lobe tissue obtained at autopsy. These receptors all stem from a man aged 18-30 years with fulminant myocarditis from multisystem inflammatory syndrome in adults (MIS-A) after COVID-19.

The chain has TRBV28 and TRBJ1-2; possible D gene TRBD1, 6 bases. Germline V gene lookup returns CDR1 MDHEN and CDR2 SYDVKM. The V end lost 3 bases, the J end lost 2 bases, and 19 bases lay between the germline ends. The CDR3 totals 17 residues. CDR3 coding DNA: TGTGCCAGCAGTTTGACCCAGTCCCGGGACACGAACTATGGCTACACCTTC. It is translated as CASSLTQSRDTNYGYTF.

The chain uses TRBV28 and TRBJ1-5; D is possibly TRBD1 (5 bases). The CDR3 has 13 amino acids. V gave up 2 bases and J gave up 4 bases, with 6 bases separating them. CDR1 is MDHEN, CDR2 SYDVKM, per germline. CDR3 residues: CASSLQGNQPQHF. In DNA, the CDR3 is TGTGCCAGCAGTTTACAGGGTAATCAGCCCCAGCATTTT.

The J gene is TRBJ1-1, the V gene TRBV10-2; D unclear. This CDR3 contains 13 residues. V lost 1 base to trimming and J lost 7 bases, with 10 bases between them. Germline CDR1 is WSHSY and CDR2 is SAAADI. CDR3: CASSEWGNDEAFF. Here the CDR3 DNA reads TGCGCCAGCAGTGAGTGGGGAAACGATGAAGCTTTCTTT.

There are a few counts of this clone. This chain uses TRBV27 with TRBJ1-5, with TRBD1 as a possible D gene (5 bases). This CDR3 contains 16 residues. The ends were cut back, 5 bases at V and 8 bases at J, with 22 bases in the middle. Germline values: CDR1 MNHEY, CDR2 SMNVEV (reference sequence). CDR3 sequence reads: CASSPISGTGVEPQHF. In DNA form, the CDR3 reads TGTGCCAGCAGTCCCATCTCAGGGACTGGAGTAGAGCCCCAGCATTTT.

The CDR3 spells CASSLAGRYSNQPQHF. As DNA, the CDR3 is TGTGCCAGCAGCTTAGCGGGCAGGTATAGCAATCAGCCCCAGCATTTT. The gene calls are TRBV7-8 and TRBJ1-5; unclear D gene. V lost 0 bases and J 0 bases, leaving 9 bases between the germline ends. The CDR3 is 16 residues long. The germline V gene has CDR1 SGHVS and CDR2 FQNEAQ.

The J gene is TRBJ1-4, the V gene TRBV30; no firm D call. V lost 5 bases and J lost 8, with 18 bases in between. This CDR3 has 14 residues. CDR1 is GTSNPN and CDR2 is SVGIG in the germline V gene (reference sequence). CDR3: CAWASSGLREKLFF. CDR3 coding DNA: TGTGCCTGGGCTTCCTCCGGTTTGAGAGAAAAACTGTTTTTT.

This chain uses TRBV6-2 or TRBV6-3 with TRBJ1-5; D is unclear. The ends were cut back, 5 bases at V and 9 bases at J, with 8 bases in the middle. Germline V lookup: CDR1 MNHEY, CDR2 SVGEGT. This CDR3 comprises 11 residues. The chain's CDR3 is CASSAMGPQHF. CDR3 nucleotides: TGTGCCAGCAGTGCCATGGGGCCCCAGCATTTT.

This chain uses TRBV19 with TRBJ2-6; TRBD2 agrees at 7 bases. The CDR3 covers 15 residues. V was clipped by 4 bases and J by 2 bases; unmatched bases: 2. Germline V gene data show CDR1 as LNHDA and CDR2 as SQIVND (reference sequence). CDR3 DNA: TGTGCCAGTAGTACCGGACTAGCTGGGGCCAACGTCCTGACTTTC. It encodes CASSTGLAGANVLTF. Filled out from reference TRBV19 and TRBJ2-6, the complete variable domain reads DGGITQSPKYLFRKEGQNVTLSCEQNLNHDAMYWYRQDPGQGLRLIYYSQIVNDFQKGDIAEGYSVSREKKESFPLTVTSAQKNPTAFYLCASSTGLAGANVLTFGAGSRLTVL.

This chain joins TRBV7-6 and TRBJ1-4; D call uncertain. Trimming pared 5 bases from V and 4 bases from J, leaving 14 bases between. The CDR3 covers 15 residues. Germline values: CDR1 SGHVS, CDR2 FNYEAQ. The CDR3 loop is CASSPVLQYNEKLFF. CDR3 sequence (DNA): TGTGCCAGCAGCCCAGTCCTACAGTATAATGAAAAACTGTTTTTT.

The genes are TRBV7-9 and TRBJ1-1, with TRBD1 matching 9 bases. Looked up from germline, CDR1 is SEHNR and CDR2 is FQNEAQ (reference sequence). The CDR3 is 16 residues long. With 6 bases clipped from V and 4 bases from J, the junction kept 12 bases outside the gene matches. The CDR3 spells CASSFAGTGKGTEAFF. The DNA of the CDR3 is TGTGCCAGCAGTTTCGCCGGGACAGGGAAGGGCACTGAAGCTTTCTTT.